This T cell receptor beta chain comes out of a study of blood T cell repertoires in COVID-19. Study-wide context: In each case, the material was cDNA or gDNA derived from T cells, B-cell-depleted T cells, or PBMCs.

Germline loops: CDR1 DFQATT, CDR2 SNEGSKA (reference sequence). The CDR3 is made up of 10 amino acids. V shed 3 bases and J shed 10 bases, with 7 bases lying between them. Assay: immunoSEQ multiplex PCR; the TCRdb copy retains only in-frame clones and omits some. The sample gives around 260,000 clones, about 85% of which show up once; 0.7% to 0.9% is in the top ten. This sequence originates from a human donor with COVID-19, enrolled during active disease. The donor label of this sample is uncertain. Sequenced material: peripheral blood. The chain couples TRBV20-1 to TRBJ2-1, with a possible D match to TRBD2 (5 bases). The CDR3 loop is CSASRGEQFF. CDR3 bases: TGCAGTGCTAGTCGGGGAGAGCAGTTCTTC.